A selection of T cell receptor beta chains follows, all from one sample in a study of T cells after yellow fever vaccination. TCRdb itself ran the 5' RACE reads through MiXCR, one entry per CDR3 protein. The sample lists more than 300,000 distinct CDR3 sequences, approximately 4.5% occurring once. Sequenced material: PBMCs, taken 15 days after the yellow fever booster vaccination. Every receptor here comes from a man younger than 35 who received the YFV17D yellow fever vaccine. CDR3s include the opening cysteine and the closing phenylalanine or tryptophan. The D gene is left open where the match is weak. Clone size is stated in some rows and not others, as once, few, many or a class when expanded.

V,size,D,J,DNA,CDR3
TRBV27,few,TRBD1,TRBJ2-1,TGTGCCAGCAGTCTTTGGACAGGGGCGCATGAGCAGTTCTTC,CASSLWTGAHEQFF
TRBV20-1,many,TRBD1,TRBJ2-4,TGCAGTGCTAGAGATTGGGGACAGGGTATGAACATTCAGTACTTC,CSARDWGQGMNIQYF
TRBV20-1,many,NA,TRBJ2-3,TGCAGTGCTAGAGATTCCACTAGCACAGATACGCAGTATTTT,CSARDSTSTDTQYF
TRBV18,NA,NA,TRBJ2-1,TGTGCCAGCTCACCACGTGTCGGGGTCCAGAAGGGTGAGCAGTTCTTC,CASSPRVGVQKGEQFF
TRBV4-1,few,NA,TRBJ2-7,TGCGCCAGCAGCCCTGCCGGGACTGGGGGGTACGAGCAGTACTTC,CASSPAGTGGYEQYF
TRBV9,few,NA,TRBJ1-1,TGTGCCAGCAGCGTAGATTGGGGGGGGAACACTGAAGCTTTCTTT,CASSVDWGGNTEAFF
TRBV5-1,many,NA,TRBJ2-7,TGCGCCAGCAGCGATCCCCCGGGCGAGCAGTACTTC,CASSDPPGEQYF
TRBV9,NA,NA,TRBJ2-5,TGTGCCAGCAGCGCGATACAGGGTTCCCAAGAGACCCAGTACTTC,CASSAIQGSQETQYF
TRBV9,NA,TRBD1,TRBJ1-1,TGTGCCAGCAGCCTCACAGGGGTTGGTGAAGCTTTCTTT,CASSLTGVGEAFF
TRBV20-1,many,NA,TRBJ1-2,TGCAGTGCTTCCCAGGGGAATCATGGCTACACCTTC,CSASQGNHGYTF
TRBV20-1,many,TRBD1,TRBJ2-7,TGCAGTGCCAAAGGACCGGGACAGGGATCCCCCTACGAGCAGTACTTC,CSAKGPGQGSPYEQYF
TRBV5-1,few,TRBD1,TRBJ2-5,TGCGCCAGCAGCCCCCGGACAGGGGGCACAGTGACCCAGTACTTC,CASSPRTGGTVTQYF
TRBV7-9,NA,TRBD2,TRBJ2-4,TGTGCCAGCAGCTTGGGGCGGGGGTTTGCCAAAAACATTCAGTACTTC,CASSLGRGFAKNIQYF
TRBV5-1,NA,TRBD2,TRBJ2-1,TGCGCCAGCAGCTTGCTACCCGGGGGGGTCTACAATGAGCAGTTCTTC,CASSLLPGGVYNEQFF
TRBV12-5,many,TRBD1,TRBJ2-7,TGTGCTAGTGGTTTACCTTCCGGGACAGCTCTCTACGAGCAGTACTTC,CASGLPSGTALYEQYF
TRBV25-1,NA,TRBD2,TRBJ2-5,TGTGCCAGCAGTGACACCCCGGGACTAGGTTTTGAGACCCAGTACTTC,CASSDTPGLGFETQYF
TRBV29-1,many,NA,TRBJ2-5,TGCAGCGTTGACAAGTACCAAGAGACCCAGTACTTC,CSVDKYQETQYF
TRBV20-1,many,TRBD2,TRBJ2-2,TGCAGTGCTAGAGATAGGACCCTAGCGGGGAGTAGGGAGCTGTTTTTT,CSARDRTLAGSRELFF
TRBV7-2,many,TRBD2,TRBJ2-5,TGTGCCAGCAGCGTAAGCGGGGGGGCCAAGGAGACCCAGTACTTC,CASSVSGGAKETQYF
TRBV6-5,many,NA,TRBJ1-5,TGTGCCAGCAGTTACGGGGGGCAAGATCAGCCCCAGCATTTT,CASSYGGQDQPQHF
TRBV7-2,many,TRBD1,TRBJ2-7,TGTGCCAGCAGCTTAGTGCGAGGGGGACAGTTCTACGAGCAGTACTTC,CASSLVRGGQFYEQYF
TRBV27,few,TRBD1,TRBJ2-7,TGTGCCAGCCGTAGAGGACAGGCAGAGCAGTACTTC,CASRRGQAEQYF
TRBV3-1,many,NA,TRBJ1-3,TGTGCCAGCAGCCCTCAGTTAAGCGGAAACACCATATATTTT,CASSPQLSGNTIYF
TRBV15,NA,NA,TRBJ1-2,TGTGCCACCAGCAGAGGAATGGGCAGCGGAACCTATGGCTACACCTTC,CATSRGMGSGTYGYTF
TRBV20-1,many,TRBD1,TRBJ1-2,TGCAGTGCTAGAGATTCGGCACAGGGGAACTATGGCTACACCTTC,CSARDSAQGNYGYTF
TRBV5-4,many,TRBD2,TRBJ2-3,TGTGCCAGCAGCCCGGGGGGACTAGCGGGCCCAGATACGCAGTATTTT,CASSPGGLAGPDTQYF
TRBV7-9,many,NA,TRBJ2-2,TGTGCCAGCAGCTCCAGGGTGACCGGGGAGCTGTTTTTT,CASSSRVTGELFF
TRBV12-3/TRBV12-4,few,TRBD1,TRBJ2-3,TGTGCCACCACAATAACAATACAGGGGTCCAGCACAGATACGCAGTATTTT,CATTITIQGSSTDTQYF
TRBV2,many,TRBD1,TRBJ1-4,TGTGCCAGCAGCGATAAGGGGGCGGCTAATGAAAAACTGTTTTTT,CASSDKGAANEKLFF
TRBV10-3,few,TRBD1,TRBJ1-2,TGTGCCTCTGTCCCGGGACAGGGAGCGAGCTATGGCTACACCTTC,CASVPGQGASYGYTF
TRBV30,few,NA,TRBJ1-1,TGTGCCTGGTCGGAGCAGGCGGACACTGAAGCTTTCTTT,CAWSEQADTEAFF
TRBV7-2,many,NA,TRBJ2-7,TGTGCCAGCAGCAGTAGAAACGGGCCCCACGGGTACGAGCAGTACTTC,CASSSRNGPHGYEQYF
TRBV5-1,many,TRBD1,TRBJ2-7,TGCGCCAGCAGCCCTATTGACAGGGAGCTGGACGAGCAGTACTTC,CASSPIDRELDEQYF
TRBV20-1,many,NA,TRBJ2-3,TGCAGTGCTAGACTGGCCACAGATACGCAGTATTTT,CSARLATDTQYF
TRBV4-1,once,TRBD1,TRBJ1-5,TGCGCCAGCAGCCAAGTGTGGGGGACAGGGGAGGGCCAGCCCCAGCATTTT,CASSQVWGTGEGQPQHF
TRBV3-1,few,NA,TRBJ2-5,TGTGCCAGCAGCCAACAGGCAGGGGTAGAGACCCAGTACTTC,CASSQQAGVETQYF
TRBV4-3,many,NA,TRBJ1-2,TGCGCCAGCAGCCAAGATTGGGCTAACTATGGCTACACCTTC,CASSQDWANYGYTF
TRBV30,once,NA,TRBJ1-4,TGTGCCTGGAGAAGGCAGGGAGATGAAAAACTGTTTTTT,CAWRRQGDEKLFF
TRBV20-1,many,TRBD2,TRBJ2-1,TGCAGTGCTAAGCGGGGGGGCCACGTTGAGCAGTTCTTC,CSAKRGGHVEQFF
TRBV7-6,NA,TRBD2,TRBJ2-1,TGTGCCAGCAGCTTAGGCGGGACTAGCAGGTACAATGAGCAGTTCTTC,CASSLGGTSRYNEQFF
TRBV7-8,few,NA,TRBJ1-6,TGTGCCAGCAGCTTACCGAGGCGTTTCAGGGTTAATTCACCCCTCCACTTT,CASSLPRRFRVNSPLHF
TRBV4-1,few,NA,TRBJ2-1,TGCGCCAGCAGCCAAGAGGCTGAGTACAATGAGCAGTTCTTC,CASSQEAEYNEQFF
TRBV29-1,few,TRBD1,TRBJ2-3,TGCAGCGTTGAAGTCTGGGGGAAGGGGGCCACAGATACGCAGTATTTT,CSVEVWGKGATDTQYF
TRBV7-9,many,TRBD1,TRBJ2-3,TGTGCCAGCAGCTACAGTGTTGGCAGGGGGACAGATACGCAGTATTTT,CASSYSVGRGTDTQYF
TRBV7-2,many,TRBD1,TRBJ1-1,TGTGCCAGCAGCTCGACAGGGGCATTCTTT,CASSSTGAFF
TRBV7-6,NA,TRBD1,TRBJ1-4,TGTGCCAGCAGCTTCCAGGACAGGGCCAATGAAAAACTGTTTTTT,CASSFQDRANEKLFF
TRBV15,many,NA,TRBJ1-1,TGTGCCACCAGCTACGGGTCCATGAACACTGAAGCTTTCTTT,CATSYGSMNTEAFF
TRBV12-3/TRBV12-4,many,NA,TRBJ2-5,TGTGCCAGCAGTTTCGACCAAGAGACCCAGTACTTC,CASSFDQETQYF
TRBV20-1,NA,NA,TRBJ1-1,TGCAGTGCTAGTTTTCAGGAGAACACTGAAGCTTTCTTT,CSASFQENTEAFF
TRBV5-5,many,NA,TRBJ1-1,TGTGCCAGCAGCTTCCGCTCAGGGGACGGCACTGAAGCTTTCTTT,CASSFRSGDGTEAFF
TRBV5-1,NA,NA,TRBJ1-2,TGCGCCAGCAGCTTCCTCCCGGATAACTATGGCTACACCTTC,CASSFLPDNYGYTF
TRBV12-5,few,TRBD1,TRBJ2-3,TGTGCTAGTGACCATAACAGGGGGGTTGTGGACACAGATACGCAGTATTTT,CASDHNRGVVDTDTQYF
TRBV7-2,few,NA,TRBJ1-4,TGTGCCAGCAGCACAGGAGTCGGCTCAAATGAAAAACTGTTTTTT,CASSTGVGSNEKLFF
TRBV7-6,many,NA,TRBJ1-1,TGTGCCAGCAGCTTAGAACGGGCGGGTTCAACTGAAGCTTTCTTT,CASSLERAGSTEAFF
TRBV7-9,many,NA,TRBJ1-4,TGTGCCAGCAGCTTAATCGGCACAGCTCAGGGCGAAAAACTGTTTTTT,CASSLIGTAQGEKLFF
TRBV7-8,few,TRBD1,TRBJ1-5,TGTGCCAGCAGCTTAAGAGGGGGCCTCTATCAGCCCCAGCATTTT,CASSLRGGLYQPQHF
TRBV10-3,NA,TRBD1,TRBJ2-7,TGTGCCATCAGGAACCGGGACAGGGCTTCGGCCGAGCAGTACTTC,CAIRNRDRASAEQYF
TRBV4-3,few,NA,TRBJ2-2,TGCGCCAGCAGCCAAGATGATAGACTTTACGCTTCCGGGGAGCTGTTTTTT,CASSQDDRLYASGELFF
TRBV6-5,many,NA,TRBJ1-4,TGTGCCAGCAGTTACGACTCGGACGAGCTGGGCGAAAAACTGTTTTTT,CASSYDSDELGEKLFF
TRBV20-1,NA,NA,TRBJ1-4,TGCAGTGCTAGAAGGGAGAGACGGGAAAAACTGTTTTTT,CSARRERREKLFF